The source of this TCR beta chain is a study of long-term antiretroviral therapy in people with HIV. CDR3 size: 15 residues. Germline V gene data show CDR1 as LNHDA and CDR2 as SQIVND (reference sequence). V lost 5 bases to trimming and J lost 3 bases; unmatched junction nucleotides: 9. Investigators performed immunoSEQ version v3.0 at survey level. TCRdb's table, derived via immunoSEQ multiplex PCR, lists solely in-frame clones and lacks some. This sample yields 20,000 to 25,000 clones, of which approximately 91% are seen a single time; 6.4% belongs to the top ten. The rearrangement links TRBV19 to TRBJ1-2; 7 nucleotides align to TRBD1. This sample comprised unsorted PBMCs, obtained 0.6 years after starting antiretroviral therapy. This sequence originates from a man aged 55 to 70 with HIV. CDR3: CASSLGTVSDYGYTF. CDR3 coding DNA: TGTGCCAGTAGTCTAGGGACAGTGTCGGACTATGGCTACACCTTC.